These 6 T cell receptor beta chains came from one sample sequenced in a study of PD-1 blockade in classical Hodgkin lymphoma. In every patient, relapse followed autologous stem cell transplantation, while exposure to brentuximab vedotin differed. The assay was immunoSEQ multiplex PCR, and TCRdb's table has in-frame clones only and misses some. The repertoire consists of 25,000 to 30,000 clones, with just under 80% occurring once and the leading ten covering under 45%. The source material was peripheral blood mononuclear cells (PBMCs), sampled before the second cycle of nivolumab. The receptors shown here come from a human donor with classical Hodgkin lymphoma.

The rearrangement joins TRBV5-1 to TRBJ1-2; D uncertain. V gave up 4 bases and J gave up 4 bases, with 8 bases separating them. The CDR3 extends over 12 amino acids. Germline V lookup: CDR1 SGHRS, CDR2 YFSETQ. The CDR3 protein is CASSPDFYGYTF. In DNA, the CDR3 is TGCGCCAGCAGCCCTGATTTCTATGGCTACACCTTC.

This chain links TRBV18 with TRBJ2-7; TRBD1 agrees at 7 bases. CDR1 is KGHSH and CDR2 is LQKENI in the germline V gene. After removal of 3 bases from V and 3 bases from J, the junction contained 14 bases not matched to a gene. The CDR3 is 17 amino acids. For the CDR3, the DNA is TGTGCCAGCTCACCCACACAACAAATGACAGGGAACTACGAGCAGTACTTC. Amino acids: CASSPTQQMTGNYEQYF. The full variable domain, with the rest looked up from reference TRBV18 and TRBJ2-7, is NAGVMQNPRHLVRRRGQEARLRCSPMKGHSHVYWYRQLPEEGLKFMVYLQKENIIDESGMPKERFSAEFPKEGPSILRIQQVVRGDSAAYFCASSPTQQMTGNYEQYFGPGTRLTVT.

The rearrangement links TRBV14 to TRBJ1-1; D perhaps matches TRBD1 (5 bases). Germline assignment: CDR1 SGHDN and CDR2 FVKESK. Trimming took 4 bases from V and 5 from J, leaving 17 bases between them. This CDR3 has 15 amino acids. CDR3 nucleotides: TGTGCCAGCAGCCCCCTGGGGGGGGTATTGACTGAAGCTTTCTTT. Translation gives CASSPLGGVLTEAFF.

In DNA, the CDR3 is TGTGCCAGCAGCATCGGACTAGCGGGGGAAGCAGATACGCAGTATTTT. Translating gives CASSIGLAGEADTQYF. The chain recombines TRBV7-7 with TRBJ2-3, with 13 bases aligning to TRBD2. The CDR3 runs to 16 residues. With 5 bases clipped from V and 4 bases from J, the junction kept 6 bases outside the gene matches. CDR1 and CDR2 (germline): SSHAT, FNYEAQ (reference sequence).

This rearrangement joins TRBV6-5 to TRBJ1-2, with D perhaps matching TRBD1 (5 bases). The germline V gene encodes CDR1 MNHEY and CDR2 SVGAGI. The CDR3 has 16 residues. The V end was cut by 0 bases, the J end by 2 bases, with 13 bases between. The CDR3 DNA follows: TGTGCCAGCAGTTACTCCCAGGGCTACAGAAACTATGGCTACACCTTC. This encodes CASSYSQGYRNYGYTF.

The chain recombines TRBV19 with TRBJ2-5, with D tentatively TRBD1 or TRBD2 (7 bases each). From germline, CDR1 is LNHDA and CDR2 SQIVND (reference sequence). CDR3 size: 15 residues. V lost 5 bases, J lost 4 bases, and 17 bases lay in between. CDR3 nucleotides: TGTGCCAGTAGTCCGACAGGGAGGGGTCGAGAGACCCAGTACTTC. It yields the protein CASSPTGRGRETQYF.